Below, one T cell receptor beta chain is given with its context. No cognate antigen has been identified for it. The sample holds no much larger clone one base away, and base qualities are not on file. The TCR beta CDR3 regions were amplified from RNA transcripts. The TCR CDR3 was subjected to a first round of RT-PCR using the HTBI primer set and the Qiagen OneStep RT-PCR kit. A second multiplex PCR round built the libraries, followed by size selection and purification. Sequencing of the libraries was done on an Illumina HiSeq2000 using paired-end 100 bp reads. In the original analysis: SOAPnuke was used to process the raw data, with reads discarded if the reads contained adapters or uncalled bases, had a mean Phred below 15, or lacked an exact constant-primer or identifier match. COPE v1.2.5 was used to merge high-quality paired reads, and clonotypes were defined as unique nucleotide sequences. Clonotypes were aligned to IMGT TRBV, TRBD and TRBJ reference segments using MiTCR v1.1. Analysis was restricted to V-J combinations with a frequency above 0.0001, which covered over 98% of repertoires. The TCS score was defined as F50 (clonal expansion) divided by E x V (chaos), with BLOSUM62-based TCRdist calculated between CDR3 peptides within each V-J. Welch's t-statistics and random forest reduced roughly 500 V-J features to roughly 13, which were used in a naive Bayes classifier (R e1071). The public reads were run again by TCRdb, first through fastp at Q25 and then through MiXCR, and only productive beta chains were kept. All rows with the same CDR3 protein become a single entry with the most common DNA and genes. TCRdb's processing, not the authors' own work, is the source of the V and J calls. The sample data list about 380,000 distinct CDR3 sequences, and about 18% of these were observed just once. The top ten clones comprise over 35% of the sample.

Moderately to severely active disease, a Clinical Activity Score of at least 3, a NOSPECS grade of at least 4, and a duration under 3 months were present in ophthalmopathy patients. Any patient with an uncontrolled infection, another autoimmune disease, pregnancy or lactation was excluded. Diagnoses were established on the basis of clinical symptoms, serum thyroxine and TRAb, thyroid ultrasound, and orbital computed tomography. PBMCs were separated from roughly 10 ml of fresh peripheral blood using Ficoll-Paque density gradient centrifugation. Total RNA was extracted using Trizol reagent, and RNA quality was assessed on an Agilent 2100 Bioanalyzer. From cysteine to phenylalanine, the CDR3 is 15 amino acids long. The sequence is cut down to CDR3 DNA, 45 bases in frame from base 1. V lost 4 bases and J lost 0 bases; the stretch between them is 13 bases long. CDR1 is given as DFQATT and CDR2 as SNEGSKA, both from the germline V gene (reference sequence).

The sample is drawn from a study of T cells in Graves' hyperthyroidism and ophthalmopathy (dated by TCRdb to between 2019 and 2020). Regarding the complete study: Peripheral blood was collected at initial diagnosis, before any treatment. The paper describes TCR Vbeta CDR3 sequencing of around 130 peripheral blood samples, made up of fewer than 50 ophthalmopathy patients, some 76 hyperthyroidism patients and about 17 progressor patients. Thyroid tissue and blood T-cell repertoires from more than five Graves' hyperthyroidism patients were also compared in the study. The 85 to 100 discovery patients were divided at random into training and test sets in a 7:3 ratio. Prospective prediction of ophthalmopathy was tested in an independent validation cohort of fewer than 20 hyperthyroidism patients and approximately 17 patients who later progressed to ophthalmopathy. After sampling, hyperthyroidism patients received methimazole starting at 30 mg daily, and ophthalmopathy patients received high-dose intravenous methylprednisolone. TCR V-J signatures able to tell the groups apart were searched for in a discovery cohort of some 97 patients, of whom more than 40 had Graves' ophthalmopathy and about 55 had stable Graves' hyperthyroidism.

Findings and caveats that apply to the study as a whole: In cross-validation, a model built on a 13 V-J signature told ophthalmopathy apart from stable hyperthyroidism with 87.88% sensitivity and 81% to 82% specificity, and in testing the same model reached 80%/75%. Sample size was not statistically predetermined, and blinding of investigators to group allocation was not performed. Most expanded thyroid clonotypes (frequency above 0.001) were also found in blood, which suggests that blood repertoires may mirror thyroid immune responses. In validation, the model predicted progression to ophthalmopathy with roughly 70% sensitivity and 72% to 85% specificity, a median of roughly seven months before onset.

The sample was blood. The TCR sequence derives from a man aged 18 to 29 with Graves' ophthalmopathy. The chain employs TRBV20-1 and TRBJ2-1; perhaps TRBD2 is the D gene, with 6 bases matching. In nucleotide form, the sequence is TGCAGTGCTAAAGGGACTGTGAGCTCCTACAATGAGCAGTTCTTC. The translation is CSAKGTVSSYNEQFF.